This TCR beta chain is from a study of cytomegalovirus exposure and HLA in healthy donors. Regarding the study as a whole: In a later analysis, CMV-associated beta chains were mostly HLA-associated, it appeared.

PCR amplification relied on 60 Vbeta primers (plus 13 Jbeta primers). Method: immunoSEQ multiplex PCR; TCRdb's copy keeps in-frame clones and lacks some. Of fewer than 200,000 clones listed, roughly 80% were seen once; the top ten hold roughly 4.5%. With respect to this clone: The target antigen is unknown.

The germline gives CDR1 MNHEY, CDR2 SVGAGI. The CDR3 is 13 residues long. V was trimmed by 2 bases and J by 3 bases, leaving 8 bases between them. This receptor was taken from a woman in her 50s in good health and CMV-seropositive. What was sequenced was PBMCs. This chain connects TRBV6-5 to TRBJ2-7; D ambiguous. This CDR3 reads CASSYLDFYEQYF. CDR3 nucleotide sequence: TGTGCCAGCAGTTACCTCGACTTCTACGAGCAGTACTTC.